The T cell receptor beta chain described here comes from a study of control samples from healthy donors and cancer patients. Germline V lookup: CDR1 SGHDT, CDR2 YYEEEE. This CDR3 is 16 amino acids long. The V segment lost 2 bases and the J segment 4 bases; nucleotides outside the gene matches: 7. Measured with immunoSEQ multiplex PCR; TCRdb has only the in-frame clones, and not every one. Seen here are about 160,000 clones, 90% to 95% observed once, and the top ten hold 13% to 15%. The V call is TRBV5-6, the J call TRBJ2-3; 10 bases fit TRBD2. The clonotype originates from a man in his 60s with colorectal cancer. Sequenced sample: PBMCs. CDR3 sequence reads: CASSFLSGGKADTQYF. CDR3 in DNA: TGTGCCAGCAGCTTCCTTAGCGGGGGGAAGGCAGATACGCAGTATTTT. The whole variable domain, remainder taken from reference TRBV5-6 and TRBJ2-3, is DAGVTQSPTHLIKTRGQQVTLRCSPKSGHDTVSWYQQALGQGPQFIFQYYEEEERQRGNFPDRFSGHQFPNYSSELNVNALLLGDSALYLCASSFLSGGKADTQYFGPGTRLTVL.